This TCR beta chain was retrieved from a study of blood T cell repertoires in COVID-19 (dated by TCRdb to about 2020). Background for the entire study: Collaborator samples came from the United States, Italy and Spain and covered acute and convalescent phases of COVID-19. The material from the prospective study consisted of cDNA or gDNA derived from T cells, B-cell-depleted T cells, or PBMCs. Nearly every sample came with metadata listing a de-identified subject ID, COVID-19 status, age in years and sex. Where HLA class I and class II types were available, the types were taken from metadata supplied by the sample provider, not from assay-based typing. The repertoires were released in a freely available public database meant as a resource for research on the immune response to SARS-CoV-2. The samples were drawn from two sources: the first 160 participants of the ongoing ImmuneRACE study, and about 1,300 subjects contributed by 6 global collaborators. Deeply sampled blood TCRbeta repertoires from subjects exposed to, actively infected with, or recovered from COVID-19 were included in the dataset. Points the paper makes about the study in general: The amount of clinical and demographic metadata varied by source and participant and was provided uncurated.

Samples from volunteer blood donors who had recovered from COVID-19 were contributed by a second Seattle source. Each collaborating institution followed its own protocols to collect whole blood in K2EDTA tubes. For TCRbeta analysis, collaborator samples were shipped as frozen whole blood, as isolated PBMCs, or as DNA extracted from either sample type. TCRbeta CDR3 regions were amplified from genomic DNA using the immunoSEQ Assay, a bias-controlled multiplex PCR. Per the source publication's procedure: Within the assay, amplification of reference gene primers was used to estimate how many nucleated cells each sample contained. To quantify the absolute abundance of each unique TCRbeta CDR3 rearrangement, sequence reads were collapsed and filtered. For each sample, productive Simpson clonality was calculated by taking the square root of Simpson's diversity index across productive rearrangements. This is the immuneACCESS table as TCRdb keeps it, with only in-frame sequences that have V and J called. A part of the clones is gone; compared with another copy, unresolved V genes explain less than half, and the rest is unexplained. V and J calls and clone size are given by that table; D and trimming were obtained from the DNA. The sample table lists some 140,000 clones, 70% to 90% of them with a count of one. Of the sample, around 16% falls within the top ten clones.

A note on this clone: The antigen it binds to is not known. Base qualities are not provided; no much larger clone lies one nucleotide away.

Germline trimming amounts to 5 bases on V and 2 bases on J, with 7 as the count of junction bases outside the gene matches. Taken from the germline V gene, the CDR1 and CDR2 loops are MNHEY and SVGAGI. Measured from the cysteine to the phenylalanine, the CDR3 is 15 residues long. The DNA shown is the 45-base CDR3, in frame from base 1. This TCR was sampled from a woman aged 45 to 65 who had recovered from COVID-19. The chain uses TRBV6-5 and TRBJ1-2, with TRBD1 matching 8 junction bases. Sequenced: peripheral blood. The CDR3 region reads CASSLDRGSNYGYTF. The nucleotides read TGTGCCAGCAGTCTTGACAGGGGCTCGAACTATGGCTACACCTTC.